This passage covers 23 T cell receptor beta chains from one sample sequenced in a study of control samples from healthy donors and cancer patients. The repertoire was sequenced with immunoSEQ multiplex PCR; TCRdb's copy has only in-frame clones and lacks some. This sample has around 150,000 clones, with about 87% found just once. The sequenced material came from blood. The receptors were gathered from a man aged 25-40 years in good health.

The CDR3 nucleotides read TGCAGCGCCCCCTCCGGAGGCTATGGCTACACCTTC. Translated, it gives CSAPSGGYGYTF. This chain joins TRBV29-1 and TRBJ1-2, with D unclear. This CDR3 has 12 amino acids. V lost 7 bases and J lost 4, with 13 bases in between. Germline V lookup: CDR1 SQVTM, CDR2 ANQGSEA.

This clone showed up just once. The V call is TRBV9, the J call TRBJ2-1; TRBD1 might be the D (6 bases). Trimming pared 3 bases from V and 6 bases from J, leaving 13 bases between. CDR1 and CDR2 (germline): SGDLS, YYNGEE. There are 14 residues in the CDR3. As DNA, the CDR3 is TGTGCCAGCAGCGGACAGGATCGGGGCAATGAGCAGTTCTTC. Its translation: CASSGQDRGNEQFF.

V usage is TRBV4-1 and J usage is TRBJ2-5; D perhaps matches TRBD1 (5 bases). This CDR3 contains 14 residues. The V end was cut by 0 bases, the J end by 5 bases, with 10 bases between. In germline, CDR1 is MGHRA, CDR2 YSYEKL. The CDR3 bases are TGCGCCAGCAGCCAAGAGGGTTGGGGCGAGACCCAGTACTTC. Protein sequence: CASSQEGWGETQYF.

The rearrangement uses TRBV3-1 (or the pseudogene TRBV3-2) and TRBJ1-4; 9 bases align to TRBD1. V shed 3 bases, J shed 4 bases, and the junction held 3 bases outside the gene matches. Germline lookup yields CDR1 LGHDT and CDR2 YNNKEL (reference sequence). The CDR3 is 15 residues long. The CDR3 loop is CASSQGTGFNEKLFF. Here the CDR3 DNA reads TGTGCCAGCAGCCAGGGGACAGGGTTTAATGAAAAACTGTTTTTT.

The rearrangement joins TRBV5-4 to TRBJ2-7; 7 bases are a match to TRBD1. This CDR3 has 14 residues. Per germline, CDR1 SGHNT and CDR2 YYREEE (reference sequence). The trim removed 2 bases at V and 2 bases at J, leaving 4 bases unmatched. The CDR3 DNA is TGTGCCAGCAGCTTTACAGGGGATACCTACGAGCAGTACTTC. Translating it yields CASSFTGDTYEQYF.

This clone was seen a single time. The J gene is TRBJ2-2, the V gene TRBV5-1; the D gene could be TRBD1 or TRBD2 (5 bases each). CDR3 length equals 15 residues. From germline, CDR1 is SGHRS and CDR2 YFSETQ. Trimming left V 0 bases short and J 6 bases short, with 12 bases between. The chain's CDR3 is CASSLVPGRAGELFF. The DNA of the CDR3 is TGCGCCAGCAGCTTGGTTCCAGGGAGAGCCGGGGAGCTGTTTTTT.

The gene calls are TRBV7-8 and TRBJ2-1, with 12 bases lining up with TRBD2. The J segment lost 1 base and the V segment lost 5 bases, leaving 12 bases of the junction unmatched. This CDR3 contains 19 residues. Per the germline V gene, CDR1 is SGHVS and CDR2 is FQNEAQ. The CDR3 reads CASSAAGLAGGLSYNEQFF. The CDR3 region has the DNA TGTGCCAGCAGCGCCGCAGGGCTAGCGGGAGGGCTTTCCTACAATGAGCAGTTCTTC.

The rearrangement links TRBV5-1 to TRBJ1-2, with unresolved D. Germline CDR1 is SGHRS and CDR2 is YFSETQ. The CDR3 consists of 12 residues. Trimming pared 4 bases from V and 6 bases from J, leaving 10 bases between. As DNA, the CDR3 is TGCGCCAGCAGCCTCGGGTGGGATGGCTACACCTTC. Translated, it gives CASSLGWDGYTF.

This chain joins TRBV6-5 and TRBJ1-4; D uncertain. CDR1 and CDR2 from the germline V gene are MNHEY and SVGAGI. The length of the CDR3 is 15 residues. The ends were cut back, 5 bases at V and 9 bases at J, with 19 bases in the middle. The CDR3 here is CASSPTGIYMKKLFF. Here the CDR3 DNA reads TGTGCCAGCAGTCCCACCGGGATTTACATGAAAAAACTGTTTTTT.

V and J are TRBV10-2 and TRBJ2-2; D remains ambiguous. This CDR3 is built from 13 residues. The V end lost 6 bases, the J end lost 1 base, and 6 bases lay between the germline ends. Germline V gives CDR1 WSHSY, CDR2 SAAADI. This chain's CDR3 is CASRAENTGELFF. In DNA form, the CDR3 reads TGCGCCAGCAGGGCAGAGAACACCGGGGAGCTGTTTTTT.

J is TRBJ2-7 and V is TRBV28; 11 bases agree with TRBD1. Trimming at V came to 6 bases and at J to 5 bases, leaving 9 bases not matched to a gene. Germline CDR1 reads MDHEN; CDR2 reads SYDVKM. This CDR3 has 15 residues. This CDR3 reads CASSRPGTGGNEQYF. In nucleotides, the CDR3 is TGTGCCAGCAGCCGACCCGGGACAGGGGGAAACGAGCAGTACTTC.

V and J are TRBV2 and TRBJ2-3, with D possibly TRBD2 on 5 matching bases. V was shortened by 6 bases and J by 4 bases, with 8 bases between the two germline ends. Looked up from germline, CDR1 is SNHLY and CDR2 is FYNNEI. This CDR3 has 12 amino acids. The CDR3: CASRLGADTQYF. For the CDR3, the DNA is TGTGCCAGCAGACTAGGAGCAGATACGCAGTATTTT.

The V gene is TRBV6-5, the J gene TRBJ1-2; 9 positions match TRBD1. The V segment lost 2 bases and the J segment 8 bases; nucleotides outside the gene matches: 3. Germline CDR1 is MNHEY and CDR2 is SVGAGI. The CDR3 contains 13 residues. The CDR3 here is CASSYGQGKGYTF. CDR3 DNA sequence: TGTGCCAGCAGTTACGGACAGGGGAAAGGCTACACCTTC.

This clone appeared once. The junction and the germline gene differ at one end; a read error may be behind it. The chain combines TRBV11-2 with TRBJ2-7; TRBD2 matches 8 bases. Per the germline V gene, CDR1 is SGHAT and CDR2 is FQNNGV. The CDR3 has 12 residues. The CDR3 nucleotides read TGTGCCAGCAGCTTAGATCGGGAGGGGGAAGACTTC. As protein: CASSLDREGEDF. Together with reference TRBV11-2 and TRBJ2-7, the CDR3 gives the full variable domain: EAGVAQSPRYKIIEKRQSVAFWCNPISGHATLYWYQQILGQGPKLLIQFQNNGVVDDSQLPKDRFSAERLKGVDSTLKIQPAKLEDSAVYLCASSLDREGEDFGPGTRLTVT.

The V call is TRBV7-9, the J call TRBJ1-3, with TRBD1 matching 7 bases. The CDR3 sequence is 15 residues long. The germline V gene encodes CDR1 SEHNR and CDR2 FQNEAQ (reference sequence). Trimming removed 5 bases from V and 0 bases from J; junction bases left unmatched: 4. The CDR3 region has the DNA TGTGCCAGCAGCCGGGACAGACTCTCTGGAAACACCATATATTTT. Protein product: CASSRDRLSGNTIYF.

The rearrangement links TRBV20-1 to TRBJ2-3, with a tentative D call TRBD1 (6 bases). The CDR3 is made up of 11 amino acids. Germline values: CDR1 DFQATT, CDR2 SNEGSKA (reference sequence). CDR3 bases: TGCCGAACAGGGAGCACAGATACGCAGTATTTT. Its protein is CRTGSTDTQYF.

The chain employs TRBV12-3 or TRBV12-4 and TRBJ2-1; D is uncertain. CDR3 size: 13 residues. V was shortened by 1 base and J by 5 bases, with 6 bases between the two germline ends. CDR3 nucleotide sequence: TGTGCCAGCAGTTTAGTTCTCCACAATGAGCAGTTCTTC. Amino acids: CASSLVLHNEQFF.

CDR3 amino acids: CASSVVWGLAGGPGSNEQFF. For the CDR3, the DNA is TGTGCCAGCAGCGTCGTTTGGGGACTAGCGGGGGGGCCGGGAAGTAATGAGCAGTTCTTC. J is TRBJ2-1 and V is TRBV21-1; the table assigns TRBD2, which was not confirmed against the DNA. TRBV21-1 corresponds to a pseudogene. The CDR3 covers 20 residues.

V and J are TRBV28 and TRBJ1-1, with no clear D. V was clipped by 5 bases and J by 0 bases, with 10 bases between them. In germline, CDR1 is MDHEN, CDR2 SYDVKM. This CDR3 has 14 residues. The CDR3 bases are TGTGCCAGCAGTGCCCCCGCTGTGAACACTGAAGCTTTCTTT. Translated: CASSAPAVNTEAFF.

The rearrangement links TRBV19 to TRBJ1-1; 9 nucleotides match TRBD1. The CDR3 totals 13 residues. CDR1 and CDR2 from the germline V gene are LNHDA and SQIVND (reference sequence). J gave up 5 bases and V 3 bases, and 1 base lay outside the gene matches. CDR3 in amino acids: CASSIDRGTEAFF. The CDR3 DNA follows: TGTGCCAGTAGTATCGACAGGGGGACTGAAGCTTTCTTT.

The J gene is TRBJ2-3, the V gene TRBV15; D is unresolved. V lost 0 bases, J lost 4 bases, and 11 bases lay in between. This CDR3 is built from 15 residues. CDR1 LNHNV and CDR2 YYDKDF come from the germline V gene (reference sequence). CDR3 sequence (DNA): TGTGCCACCAGCAGAGATCCCGATGGAGCAGATACGCAGTATTTT. Translated: CATSRDPDGADTQYF.

J is TRBJ1-3 and V is TRBV9; 11 bases match TRBD1. Germline CDR1 SGDLS, CDR2 YYNGEE. V was clipped by 3 bases and J by 7 bases; unmatched bases: 6. CDR3 size: 15 residues. The CDR3 loop reads CASSGTGTGGNTIYF. In DNA, the CDR3 is TGTGCCAGCAGCGGAACCGGGACAGGGGGTAACACCATATATTTT.

The chain employs TRBV27 and TRBJ2-1; 13 nucleotides match TRBD2. This CDR3 is 17 amino acids long. Germline V CDR1 and CDR2: MNHEY, SMNVEV (reference sequence). With V trimmed by 6 bases and J by 2 bases, 7 bases remained unmatched. The CDR3 sequence is CASSRRTSGRPYNEQFF. CDR3 DNA: TGTGCCAGCAGCCGAAGGACTAGCGGGAGACCCTACAATGAGCAGTTCTTC.